Sequencing of this T cell receptor (beta chain) was carried out in a study of early T cells in non-severe SARS-CoV-2 infection. On the study more broadly: Bulk RNA taken from unsorted whole blood was sequenced, leaving chains unpaired.

TCRdb re-called the 5' RACE reads with MiXCR, one entry per CDR3 protein. Of around 80,000 distinct CDR3 sequences in the sample, around 14% were seen once. Germline V gene sequence: CDR1 SGHTA, CDR2 FQGTGA. This CDR3 has 13 residues. With 4 bases removed from V and 6 bases from J, the gap between germline ends came to 9 bases. This clonotype was observed a few times. The sequence came from an adult who was a healthcare worker with PCR-confirmed SARS-CoV-2 infection or an uninfected control (not recorded which). Sequences were obtained from whole blood. J is TRBJ2-2 and V is TRBV7-3, with D maybe TRBD2 (5 bases). DNA of the CDR3: TGTGCCAGCAGCTCGGGGTCCCCCGGGGAGCTGTTTTTT. Translating it yields CASSSGSPGELFF.